The clone carrying this T cell receptor beta chain was counted a few times. Its matching antigen is unknown. The CDR3 spans 16 residues. Germline CDR1 is SEHNR and CDR2 is FQNEAQ (reference sequence). J lost 0 bases, V lost 5 bases, and 9 bases had no gene match. The sample belongs to a study of identical twins. TCRdb redid the calling of the 5' RACE reads with MiXCR, one entry per CDR3 protein. The sample holds hundreds of thousands of distinct CDR3 sequences; roughly 8% are singletons and the top ten take 0.85% to 1%. Findings and caveats of the study: Invariant populations such as MAIT and iNKT cells could partly muddle zero-insertion analyses.

This sample was also put to use in a study of yellow fever vaccine responses in identical twins.

This receptor was obtained from a woman aged 18 to 35 in good health. Input material: PBMCs. V is TRBV7-9 and J is TRBJ2-7; TRBD1 matches at 8 bases. In DNA form, the CDR3 reads TGTGCCAGCAGCCACCCCCGGGACAGGAACTCCTACGAGCAGTACTTC. It is translated as CASSHPRDRNSYEQYF.